This T cell receptor beta chain was sequenced in a study of blood T cell repertoires in COVID-19 (dated by TCRdb to about 2020). Turning to the overall study: Samples covering the acute and convalescent phases of COVID-19 were provided by collaborators in the United States, Italy and Spain. The sample metadata nearly always contained a de-identified subject ID, COVID-19 status, age in years and sex. Where available, HLA class I and class II types were taken from metadata supplied by the sample provider and were not determined by assay-based typing. The prospective study material was composed of cDNA or gDNA derived from T cells, B-cell-depleted T cells, or PBMCs. Subjects who had been exposed to COVID-19, were actively infected with it, or had recovered from it provided the deeply sampled blood TCRbeta repertoires that made up the dataset. Samples came from the ongoing ImmuneRACE study (first 160 participants) plus 1,254 subjects from 6 global collaborators. The repertoires were made available in a free public database intended to serve as a resource for research on the immune response to SARS-CoV-2.

TCRbeta CDR3 regions were amplified from genomic DNA using the immunoSEQ Assay, a bias-controlled multiplex PCR. For the original study's pipeline: Nucleated cell counts per sample were estimated from amplification of reference gene primers within the assay. To quantify the absolute abundance of each unique TCRbeta CDR3 rearrangement, sequence reads were collapsed and filtered. For each sample, productive Simpson clonality was calculated as the square root of Simpson's diversity index over productive rearrangements. TCRdb holds this immuneACCESS table with in-frame rearrangements only. Some clones are missing; in checked studies, unresolved V genes explain under half, and the rest has no known cause. Clone size and the V and J calls come from that table; the DNA yielded D and trimming. The sample table records around 450,000 clones; approximately 86% of these occur just once. 0.7% of the sample belongs to the ten largest clones.

The germline V gene (reference sequence) provides CDR1 SGHNT and CDR2 YYREEE. Trimming accounts for 0 bases at V and 3 bases at J, while the number of junction bases matched to no gene is 2. Spanning cysteine to phenylalanine, the CDR3 consists of 14 amino acids. The CDR3 DNA has 42 bases and is translated from base 1. Participants in the prospective study were aged 18 to 89 years, lived in 20 to 25 United States geographic areas, and enrolled through a virtual design. In the prospective study, cohorts were assigned on the basis of participant-reported clinical history obtained from a screening survey and a study questionnaire. Recovered participants in ImmuneRACE Cohort 3 were defined as having two consecutive negative NP/OP PCR tests, clearance from a healthcare professional, or resolution of symptoms. Each participant in the prospective study had whole blood, serum and a nasopharyngeal or oropharyngeal swab collected by mobile phlebotomists. Participants in the prospective study had the option to provide additional blood draws and questionnaires over a roughly 2-month period. Prospective study blood samples were shipped either frozen or at room temperature before DNA extraction.

Regarding this clone: This receptor's antigen is unknown. No base-level quality is on record; no much larger clone is a single base apart.

Findings and caveats that apply to the study as a whole: The quantity of clinical and demographic metadata differed by source and by participant and was supplied without curation.

This clonotype was sampled from a woman aged 18 to 35 who had recovered from COVID-19. Rearrangement joined TRBV5-4 to TRBJ1-1, and TRBD1 aligns with 7 junction nucleotides. The sample consisted of PBMCs or T cells enriched from blood (not recorded which). The nucleotides are TGTGCCAGCAGCTTGGAACAGGGGTACACTGAAGCTTTCTTT. Its coded protein is CASSLEQGYTEAFF.